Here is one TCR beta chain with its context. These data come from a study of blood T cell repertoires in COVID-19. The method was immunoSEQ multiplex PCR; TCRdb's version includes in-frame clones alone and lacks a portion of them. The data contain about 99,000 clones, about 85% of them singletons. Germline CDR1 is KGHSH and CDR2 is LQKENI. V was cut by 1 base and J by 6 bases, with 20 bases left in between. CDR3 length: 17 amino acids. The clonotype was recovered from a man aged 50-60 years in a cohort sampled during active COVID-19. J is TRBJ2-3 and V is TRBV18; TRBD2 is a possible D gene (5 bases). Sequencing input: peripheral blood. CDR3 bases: TGTGCCAGCTCACCACTTTCCAGGACGGGAAAGACGGATACGCAGTATTTT. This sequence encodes CASSPLSRTGKTDTQYF.